This TCR beta chain was observed in a study of T cells in Graves' hyperthyroidism and ophthalmopathy. Study-wide results and limits: Expanded thyroid clonotypes (above 0.001) were mostly also found in blood.

Trimming removed 0 bases at V and 3 bases at J, with 9 bases between. This CDR3 spans 15 amino acids. Per germline, CDR1 DFQATT and CDR2 SNEGSKA (reference sequence). From RNA transcripts, TCR beta CDR3 regions were amplified. A first-round RT-PCR of the TCR CDR3 used the HTBI primer set. TCRdb recomputed calls from the multiplex PCR reads with MiXCR, one row per CDR3 protein. The sample holds roughly 660,000 distinct CDR3 sequences, 15% to 20% seen once. The PBMCs were sourced from fresh peripheral blood (about 10 ml). Points on this clonotype: Its matching antigen is unknown.

The receptor comes from a man aged 45-60 years with Graves' hyperthyroidism. The rearrangement joins TRBV20-1 to TRBJ1-6, with a possible D match to TRBD1 (5 bases). Material for sequencing was blood. The CDR3 here is CSAREPGSYNSPLHF. For the CDR3, the DNA is TGCAGTGCTAGAGAACCAGGGAGCTATAATTCACCCCTCCACTTT.